Below are 30 T cell receptor beta chains sequenced from a single sample in a study of blood T cell repertoires in COVID-19. Sequencing was performed with immunoSEQ multiplex PCR; in TCRdb, only in-frame clones are kept and a portion is missing. The table has 250,000 to 400,000 clones, roughly 88% seen once. Material for sequencing was peripheral blood. Receptors originate from a woman in her thirties with COVID-19, enrolled during active disease.

The V and J genes are TRBV14 and TRBJ2-7; 9 bases fit TRBD1. The CDR3 loop spans 14 amino acids. After removal of 1 base from V and 6 bases from J, the junction contained 4 bases not matched to a gene. The germline V gene encodes CDR1 SGHDN and CDR2 FVKESK. CDR3: CASSQVGTGPEQYF. CDR3 sequence (DNA): TGTGCCAGCAGCCAAGTCGGGACAGGGCCCGAGCAGTACTTC.

This sequence joins TRBV2 and TRBJ2-7, with 9 bases identical to TRBD1. There are 14 residues in the CDR3. Germline CDR1 SNHLY, CDR2 FYNNEI. Trimming at V came to 6 bases and at J to 1 base, leaving 4 bases not matched to a gene. The CDR3 loop reads CASSAQGASYEQYF. The CDR3 DNA sequence: TGTGCCAGCAGCGCACAGGGGGCGTCCTACGAGCAGTACTTC.

This clone was detected only once. This chain joins TRBV4-1 and TRBJ2-3; 15 nucleotides agree with TRBD2. V trimming: 3 bases; J trimming: 6 bases; junction bases outside the gene matches: 4. The germline gives CDR1 MGHRA, CDR2 YSYEKL. This CDR3 contains 16 residues. In DNA form, the CDR3 reads TGCGCCAGCAGCCATTACGGGACTAGCGGGAGGGATACGCAGTATTTT. It is translated as CASSHYGTSGRDTQYF.

In this sample, this clone turned up a few times. V is TRBV2 and J is TRBJ1-4; D is possibly TRBD1 (5 bases). Trimming removed 2 bases at V and 7 bases at J, with 14 bases between. The CDR3 runs 15 residues. CDR1 and CDR2 from the germline V gene are SNHLY and FYNNEI. CDR3 in amino acids: CASSENGRGGEKLFF. The DNA of the CDR3 is TGTGCCAGCAGTGAAAATGGACGGGGGGGTGAAAAACTGTTTTTT. Variable domain in full (rest from reference TRBV2 and TRBJ1-4): EPEVTQTPSHQVTQMGQEVILRCVPISNHLYFYWYRQILGQKVEFLVSFYNNEISEKSEIFDDQFSVERPDGSNFTLKIRSTKLEDSAMYFCASSENGRGGEKLFFGSGTQLSVL.

V is TRBV19 and J is TRBJ1-6; 8 bases agree with TRBD1. Germline V gives CDR1 LNHDA, CDR2 SQIVND (reference sequence). The CDR3 is made up of 15 amino acids. V trimming: 5 bases; J trimming: 10 bases; junction bases outside the gene matches: 10. Here the CDR3 reads CASSPGTGISSPLHF. The DNA of the CDR3 is TGTGCCAGTAGTCCCGGGACAGGTATCAGCTCACCCCTCCACTTT.

This clone was detected a few times. Other DNA sequences from this sample encode an identical CDR3 as well. This chain connects TRBV3-1 (or the pseudogene TRBV3-2) to TRBJ1-1; D gene unclear. Germline loops: CDR1 LGHDT, CDR2 YNNKEL (reference sequence). V was shortened by 1 base and J by 1 base, with 4 bases between the two germline ends. The CDR3 covers 13 residues. The CDR3 sequence is CASSQGGNTEAFF. In nucleotides, the CDR3 is TGTGCCAGCAGCCAAGGAGGGAACACTGAAGCTTTCTTT.

V is TRBV6-5 and J is TRBJ2-7; D perhaps matches TRBD1 (6 bases). V lost 2 bases to trimming and J lost 2 bases, with 10 bases between them. This CDR3 spans 14 amino acids. The germline CDR1 and CDR2 sequences are MNHEY and SVGAGI. CDR3 nucleotides: TGTGCCAGCAGTTACGCAGGGGACGCCTACGAGCAGTACTTC. Amino acids: CASSYAGDAYEQYF.

The genes are TRBV10-3 and TRBJ1-1; possible D gene TRBD1, 6 bases. The CDR3 length is 14 residues. Trimming cost V 6 bases and J 2 bases, with 13 bases left between them. Germline CDR1 reads ENHRY; CDR2 reads SYGVKD. CDR3 nucleotides: TGTGCCATCAGCCTCGGGGGGCGCAACACTGAAGCTTTCTTT. Translation gives CAISLGGRNTEAFF.

V and J are TRBV7-8 and TRBJ2-3, with 9 bases fitting TRBD2. After removal of 5 bases from V and 6 bases from J, the junction contained 6 bases not matched to a gene. The CDR3 totals 14 residues. The V gene's germline CDR1 is SGHVS and CDR2 FQNEAQ. This chain's CDR3 is CASSPSGKLDTQYF. The CDR3 DNA reads as TGTGCCAGCAGCCCTAGCGGGAAATTGGATACGCAGTATTTT. Drawing the rest from reference TRBV7-8 and TRBJ2-3, the complete variable domain is GAGVSQSPRYKVAKRGQDVALRCDPISGHVSLFWYQQALGQGPEFLTYFQNEAQLDKSGLPSDRFFAERPEGSVSTLKIQRTQQEDSAVYLCASSPSGKLDTQYFGPGTRLTVL.

A word on this clone: Other nucleotide sequences from this sample produce the same CDR3. The CDR3 DNA reads TGTGCCAGCAGTGAACTAGCGGGATCCTACAATGAGCAGTTCTTC. Encoded protein: CASSELAGSYNEQFF. The chain carries TRBV6-1 and TRBJ2-1, with TRBD2 matching 9 bases. This CDR3 region has 15 residues. V was pared by 2 bases and J by 1 base, with 0 bases of the junction left unmatched. Germline CDR1 and CDR2: MNHNS and SASEGT.

The genes are TRBV14 and TRBJ2-3; D gene uncertain. The CDR3 loop spans 13 amino acids. The germline CDR1 and CDR2 sequences are SGHDN and FVKESK. Deletions cut 4 bases from V and 1 base from J, with 6 bases between. CDR3 sequence reads: CASSLQGTDTQYF. The CDR3, as DNA: TGTGCCAGCAGCCTCCAGGGCACAGATACGCAGTATTTT.

This clone showed up just once. CDR3 region: CASSLDRGSPLHF. CDR3 coding DNA: TGTGCCAGCAGCTTAGATCGCGGGAGTCCCCTCCACTTT. The chain has TRBV11-2 and TRBJ1-6; D remains ambiguous. Per germline, CDR1 SGHAT and CDR2 FQNNGV. This CDR3 is 13 amino acids long. V lost 0 bases, J lost 13 bases, and 10 bases lay in between.

The chain carries TRBV14 and TRBJ1-2; no clear D gene. Germline values: CDR1 SGHDN, CDR2 FVKESK. The V and J ends lost 3 bases and 5 bases respectively, with 10 bases between them. The CDR3 has 13 amino acids. As DNA, the CDR3 is TGTGCCAGCAGCCATCGAGGGTGGTATGGCTACACCTTC. Its protein is CASSHRGWYGYTF.

The chain's CDR3 is CAISERGQGNTEAFF. The CDR3 bases are TGTGCCATCAGTGAGCGGGGACAGGGGAACACTGAAGCTTTCTTT. This rearrangement joins TRBV10-3 to TRBJ1-1; the match to TRBD1 covers 9 bases. Germline loops: CDR1 ENHRY, CDR2 SYGVKD. The CDR3 totals 15 residues. V was pared by 2 bases and J by 1 base, with 2 bases of the junction left unmatched.

The chain carries TRBV5-6 and TRBJ2-3; 10 nucleotides agree with TRBD2. Germline lookup yields CDR1 SGHDT and CDR2 YYEEEE. Germline trimming cut 5 bases from V and 1 base from J; bases unmatched to any gene: 4. This CDR3 comprises 15 residues. CDR3 sequence reads: CASRKLAGRTDTQYF. The CDR3 DNA is TGTGCCAGCAGAAAACTAGCGGGACGCACAGATACGCAGTATTTT.

The CDR3: CASRAGAGYTEAFF. The DNA for the CDR3 is TGTGCCAGTAGAGCGGGGGCAGGATACACTGAAGCTTTCTTT. J is TRBJ1-1 and V is TRBV19; D possibly corresponds to TRBD1 (6 bases). The CDR3 is 14 amino acids. Trimming pared 6 bases from V and 3 bases from J, leaving 14 bases between. The germline gives CDR1 LNHDA, CDR2 SQIVND (reference sequence).

The chain employs TRBV2 and TRBJ1-4, with TRBD1 identical over 9 bases. The CDR3 has 17 amino acids. V lost 0 bases and J lost 8; bases outside the gene matches: 10. Germline V gives CDR1 SNHLY, CDR2 FYNNEI. CDR3 coding DNA: TGTGCCAGCAGTGAAGCTGCCGGGACAGGGCGAAGGGAAAAACTGTTTTTT. It encodes CASSEAAGTGRREKLFF.

The chain recombines TRBV2 with TRBJ1-2, with 9 bases lining up with TRBD1. The V segment lost 0 bases and the J segment 7 bases; nucleotides outside the gene matches: 3. This CDR3 region has 14 residues. CDR1 is SNHLY and CDR2 is FYNNEI in the germline V gene. CDR3: CASSEAVTGGGYTF. For the CDR3, the DNA is TGTGCCAGCAGTGAAGCAGTGACAGGGGGTGGCTACACCTTC.

This clone was seen only once. The chain is built from TRBV28 and TRBJ1-5, with 8 bases matching TRBD1. Germline lookup yields CDR1 MDHEN and CDR2 SYDVKM. Trimming took 5 bases from V and 4 from J; bases not matched to a gene: 7. The CDR3 is made up of 15 amino acids. The CDR3 DNA sequence: TGTGCCAGCAGTACGATGGACAGGGCAAATCAGCCCCAGCATTTT. Amino acids: CASSTMDRANQPQHF.

The rearrangement joins TRBV5-6 to TRBJ2-7, with 9 bases fitting TRBD1. The CDR3 contains 15 residues. The V gene end was trimmed by 4 bases and the J gene end by 2 bases; junction bases not matched to a gene: 7. Germline V lookup: CDR1 SGHDT, CDR2 YYEEEE. CDR3 loop: CASSLWTGEAYEQYF. DNA for the CDR3: TGTGCCAGCAGCCTTTGGACAGGGGAGGCCTACGAGCAGTACTTC.

This chain uses TRBV3-1 (or the pseudogene TRBV3-2) with TRBJ2-3, with TRBD2 identical over 9 bases. After removal of 1 base from V and 11 bases from J, the junction contained 4 bases not matched to a gene. The CDR3 covers 13 residues. The germline CDR1 and CDR2 sequences are LGHDT and YNNKEL (reference sequence). The CDR3 region has the DNA TGTGCCAGCAGCCAAGTGGAGACTAGCGGGCAGTATTTT. It translates to CASSQVETSGQYF.

The rearrangement uses TRBV27 and TRBJ2-1, with 7 bases identical to TRBD2. Germline trimming cut 0 bases from V and 6 bases from J; bases unmatched to any gene: 8. Germline assignment: CDR1 MNHEY and CDR2 SMNVEV (reference sequence). The CDR3 has 16 amino acids. The CDR3 reads CASSLSWTSESNEQFF. The CDR3 region has the DNA TGTGCCAGCAGTTTATCCTGGACTAGTGAGAGCAATGAGCAGTTCTTC.

The gene calls are TRBV6-6 and TRBJ1-3, with D maybe TRBD1 (5 bases). This CDR3 spans 14 amino acids. Germline V gene data show CDR1 as MNHNY and CDR2 as SVGAGI (reference sequence). Deletions cut 4 bases from V and 2 bases from J, with 9 bases between. CDR3 in amino acids: CASSFGGTGNTIYF. DNA for the CDR3: TGTGCCAGCAGTTTCGGGGGAACTGGAAACACCATATATTTT.

The chain uses TRBV18 and TRBJ1-1; TRBD1 aligns across 7 bases. CDR1 and CDR2 from the germline V gene are KGHSH and LQKENI. The CDR3 has 15 residues. The ends lost 2 bases at V and 5 bases at J; junction bases unmatched: 8. The CDR3 reads CASSPEEGAWTEAFF. CDR3 DNA: TGTGCCAGCTCACCAGAAGAGGGGGCTTGGACTGAAGCTTTCTTT.

The V call is TRBV4-1, the J call TRBJ1-1, with D unresolved. The CDR3 runs 13 residues. V lost 5 bases and J 5 bases, leaving 12 bases between the germline ends. The germline gives CDR1 MGHRA, CDR2 YSYEKL. This CDR3 reads CASSEARQTEAFF. The CDR3 bases are TGCGCCAGCAGCGAAGCTAGGCAGACTGAAGCTTTCTTT.

This clone was observed once. The chain uses TRBV15 and TRBJ1-1; D is perhaps TRBD1 (5 bases). The CDR3 has 16 amino acids. The V end was cut by 3 bases, the J end by 2 bases, with 16 bases between. The germline gives CDR1 LNHNV, CDR2 YYDKDF (reference sequence). CDR3 in DNA: TGTGCCACCAGCAGGTCCTTGACAGAGGCTAACACTGAAGCTTTCTTT. Its translation: CATSRSLTEANTEAFF.

This clone has only a few counts. The chain couples TRBV19 to TRBJ1-5; the D is unclear. Germline V gene data show CDR1 as LNHDA and CDR2 as SQIVND (reference sequence). The V and J ends lost 0 bases and 8 bases respectively, with 8 bases between them. The CDR3 spans 13 residues. This chain's CDR3 is CASSIERAKPQHF. The CDR3, as DNA: TGTGCCAGTAGTATAGAGAGGGCGAAGCCCCAGCATTTT.

V and J are TRBV6-2 or TRBV6-3 and TRBJ1-2, with D unclear. The V and J ends lost 5 bases and 3 bases respectively, with 10 bases between them. This CDR3 spans 13 amino acids. CDR1 is MNHEY, CDR2 SVGEGT, per germline. CDR3 coding DNA: TGTGCCAGCAGTGGAGGAGAAGACTATGGCTACACCTTC. Protein: CASSGGEDYGYTF.

The chain recombines TRBV6-6 with TRBJ2-7; TRBD2 might be the D (5 bases). V was shortened by 7 bases and J by 0 bases, with 16 bases between the two germline ends. Germline V gives CDR1 MNHNY, CDR2 SVGAGI (reference sequence). The CDR3 has 15 amino acids. Here the CDR3 DNA reads TGTGCCAGCAAGGGCCCTGGACTGATCTCCTACGAGCAGTACTTC. Its translation: CASKGPGLISYEQYF.

The V gene is TRBV30, the J gene TRBJ1-1; D ambiguous. Germline V gene lookup returns CDR1 GTSNPN and CDR2 SVGIG (reference sequence). This CDR3 has 12 residues. V lost 3 bases and J 10 bases, leaving 15 bases between the germline ends. CDR3 DNA: TGTGCCTGGAGCGTATCACCTAGCGGAGCTTTCTTT. Amino acid sequence: CAWSVSPSGAFF.